A single TCR beta chain is shown here with its context. This specimen belongs to a study of T-cell memory formation after mild COVID-19. TCRdb processed the 5' RACE reads anew with MiXCR; each CDR3 protein has one entry. Counted here are 55,000 to 75,000 distinct CDR3 sequences, approximately 30% occurring once; the ten biggest clones make up about 40%. Losses at the gene ends were 3 bases for V and 5 bases for J; bases not matched to a gene: 6. CDR3 length: 13 amino acids. CDR1 and CDR2 (germline): DFQATT, SNEGSKA (reference sequence). This rearrangement joins TRBV20-1 to TRBJ2-5; TRBD2 agrees at 7 bases. Sample: PBMCs or a T cell subset sorted from them (not recorded which). The source of this sequence is a man between 18 and 35 years old who had mild COVID-19 (a few samples of this study predate the infection). Cell type and time point are not known. The CDR3 reads CSASIAGWETQYF. CDR3 sequence (DNA): TGCAGTGCTAGTATAGCGGGCTGGGAGACCCAGTACTTC.